This T cell receptor (beta chain) comes out of a study of blood T cells in healthy people across ages. As to this clonotype: Its target is not known.

General study results and limits: Per million T cells, the diversity of TCR beta decreased roughly linearly as age advanced.

The draw of peripheral blood yielded approximately 11 milliliters from each donor. With each sample, at least 5 micrograms of total RNA were extracted. A second PCR of 7 to 11 cycles used a sample-barcoded 5' primer and a J-beta primer mix. Every molecule of cDNA carried a tag from a template-switch adaptor with 12 random nucleotides. TCRdb reprocessed the 5' RACE reads with MiXCR, giving one entry per CDR3 protein. The sample holds approximately 1,700,000 distinct CDR3 sequences, roughly two fifths seen once. Germline V gene lookup returns CDR1 DFQATT and CDR2 SNEGSKA (reference sequence). This CDR3 region has 15 residues. Trimming left V 4 bases short and J 4 bases short, with 16 bases between.

The chain joins TRBV20-1 to TRBJ1-4, with D unresolved. This receptor was taken from a human donor in good health. What was sequenced was blood. The CDR3, as DNA: TGCAGTGCTATCAGTTCTCGGGAGGTTAATGAAAAACTGTTTTTT. Its protein is CSAISSREVNEKLFF.